These T cell receptor beta chains were read from a single sample in a study of CXCR3-negative and CXCR3-positive naive CD8 T cells. TCRdb derives one entry per CDR3 protein from the 5' RACE reads, leaving out DNA. Recorded for this sample: roughly 71,000 distinct CDR3 sequences. The sequenced sample was naive CXCR3- CD8+ T cells from blood. The receptors originated from a human donor in good health. Some clones in this sample may be carry-over from other donors' samples. CDR3s include the opening cysteine and the closing phenylalanine or tryptophan. Fields, in order: J gene, clone size, V gene, CDR3 protein. Clone size is given for some rows only: seen once, a few or many times, or a class if the clone is expanded.

TRBJ1-6 NA TRBV21-1 CASSPSTGVGENSSYNSPLHF
TRBJ1-5 NA TRBV7-9 CASSLARGNQPQHF
TRBJ2-1 NA TRBV12-3/TRBV12-4 CASSLTLAYEQFF
TRBJ2-3 NA TRBV4-1 CASSQVGVNTDTQYF
TRBJ1-4 NA TRBV29-1 CSVESGTREKLFF
TRBJ1-4 NA TRBV6-5 CASSSLPQSGEKLFF
TRBJ2-1 NA TRBV29-1 CSVESDGPYNEQFF
TRBJ2-7 NA TRBV5-1 CASSLTGGNHEQYF
TRBJ2-5 NA TRBV28 CATKRERGEYFETQYF
TRBJ2-1 NA TRBV7-8 CASSLPRDSSYNEQFF
TRBJ2-4 NA TRBV11-2 CASSSGRGQLAGRLSAKNIQYF
TRBJ2-7 NA TRBV27 CASSLSHRHPYEQYF
TRBJ2-3 NA TRBV11-2 CASSFNRGPDTQYF
TRBJ1-2 NA TRBV5-1 CASSLSPGQARYGYTF
TRBJ2-2 NA TRBV6-5 CASTKGTGELFF
TRBJ2-5 NA TRBV7-9 CASSPYSGTSGGETQYF
TRBJ2-1 NA TRBV7-8 CASSLSSGGAISSYNEQFF
TRBJ1-4 NA TRBV9 CASSVESGQPNEKLFF
TRBJ2-7 NA TRBV28 CASSLSAGTATYEQYF
TRBJ2-4 NA TRBV29-1 CSVDPLVAGVCKNIQYF
TRBJ2-3 NA TRBV28 CASSPLGGNTDTQYF
TRBJ1-2 NA TRBV29-1 CSVPDSTSYGYTF
TRBJ2-2 NA TRBV12-3/TRBV12-4 CASTPGAGELFF
TRBJ2-6 NA TRBV5-4 CASSPGGANVLTF
TRBJ2-4 NA TRBV11-3 CASSFIKCPGGAKNIQYF
TRBJ2-1 NA TRBV29-1 CSVEASGSYRSYNEQFF
TRBJ2-1 NA TRBV7-3 CASSLSGGAWVYNEQFF
TRBJ2-3 NA TRBV10-3 CAISGGQAGTDTQYF
TRBJ2-3 NA TRBV28 CASISGTSGGSYTDTQYF
TRBJ1-1 NA TRBV23-1 CASSQARGGDTEAFF
TRBJ2-7 NA TRBV4-3 CASSHRTAHCEQYF
TRBJ1-2 NA TRBV4-3 CASSQDRGGVYGYTF
TRBJ2-1 NA TRBV4-1 CASSQEQPIHEQFF
TRBJ1-2 NA TRBV29-1 CSVEGDTHYGYTF
TRBJ2-1 NA TRBV29-1 CSMWTDYNEQFF
TRBJ1-3 NA TRBV20-1 CSARALGQGDSGNTIYF
TRBJ2-1 NA TRBV5-5 CASSWDSGNTEQFF
TRBJ1-1 NA TRBV20-1 CSAMKGQGASEAFF
TRBJ2-5 NA TRBV4-1 CASSQGVGTGPTQETQYF
TRBJ2-5 NA TRBV12-3/TRBV12-4 CASSPRGGQDSETQYF
TRBJ1-1 NA TRBV9 CASSVELNTEASF
TRBJ2-1 medium-sized TRBV4-2 CASSQVLDLRSGRRYNEQFF
TRBJ1-2 NA TRBV5-4 CASSLASANYGYTF
TRBJ2-3 NA TRBV6-4 CASSDTQTDTQYF
TRBJ1-2 NA TRBV5-1 CASSPWDSSDYGYTF
TRBJ1-1 NA TRBV7-8 CASSEPGPRLVTDTEAFF
TRBJ1-1 NA TRBV19 CASGEDSNTEAFF
TRBJ1-6 NA TRBV20-1 CSARDPYRDNSPLHF
TRBJ1-1 NA TRBV7-9 CASSPKAAPEAFF
TRBJ2-2 NA TRBV29-1 CSVEMLAANTGELFF
TRBJ2-7 NA TRBV12-3/TRBV12-4 CASSPTGGFEQYF
TRBJ2-7 NA TRBV28 CASSLDYEQYF
TRBJ2-1 NA TRBV9 CASSVQVAGGSSYNEQFF
TRBJ1-5 NA TRBV28 CASSLYLEGQPQHF
TRBJ2-2 NA TRBV12-3/TRBV12-4 CASSFGTSGVNTGELFF
TRBJ2-7 NA TRBV7-9 CASSPFAGDYEQYF
TRBJ2-3 NA TRBV19 CASGTGPKYGDTQYF
TRBJ2-3 NA TRBV28 CASIPRAQGAMEDTQYF
TRBJ1-1 NA TRBV10-3 CAISDLGIETEAFF